This T cell receptor beta chain was profiled in a study of cytotoxic CD8 clonotypes in ibrutinib-treated CLL (dated by TCRdb to the early 2020s). With regard to the full study: In this cohort, about 16 patients were treatment-naive and ten to eleven were relapsed/refractory, while under 18 had unmutated IGHV. All remission and progressive disease samples were collected while patients were still receiving ibrutinib. Response samples were taken after a median of approximately a year on treatment, ranging from about 6 to 40 months. Of the 90 or so participants in the trial, 25 to 30 had longitudinal samples available. An average of about 250,000 productive templates and roughly 94,000 productive rearrangements was obtained per sample. Cryopreserved peripheral blood mononuclear cells were collected before treatment, at response, and at either disease progression or sustained remission. Responses were partial in roughly 24 patients and complete in 2; after median about 5.5 years follow-up, roughly 15 stayed in remission and 12 progressed. Beyond this particular receptor, the publication reports: Clonality rose at ibrutinib response, remained stable during sustained remission, and dropped back toward baseline at progression. Public clonotypes were found to be uncommon and were observed to contract or remain stable during treatment; the increase in clonality was shown to reflect expansion of private clonotypes at ibrutinib response. Lymph node repertoires were not examined, and the timing of sampling was not matched between patients in sustained remission and those whose disease progressed. Baseline clonality was found to be higher than that of age-matched healthy donors and was strongly correlated with circulating CD8+ T-cell counts.

For TCR beta library preparation, roughly 2 micrograms of genomic DNA were extracted from the cryopreserved PBMCs. Longitudinal blood samples from CLL patients on ibrutinib monotherapy were analyzed using high-throughput TCR beta sequencing. Patients were enrolled in a phase 2 open-label single-center ibrutinib monotherapy trial. On this clone itself: It lacks a known antigen. One base away there is no much larger clone; base qualities are not given.

A MiSeq instrument was used for deep resolution sequencing, which targeted depths ranging from 1 in 1 million up to 1 in 200,000 T cells, with coverage averaging 10x for each clonotype. The immunoSEQ hsTCRB Kit was used to generate TCR beta libraries. As for the original processing: Data were analyzed with ImmunoSEQ Data Assistant and ImmunoSEQ Analyzer, with V, D and J genes assigned per IMGT definitions. Clonality, with values ranging from 0 to 1, was calculated as one minus the normalized Shannon entropy of productive rearrangement frequencies. Only overrepresented clonotypes making up at least 0.05% of each patient's repertoire were included in the public clonotype analysis. About a dozen repertoires from age-matched healthy donors, obtained from immuneACCESS, served as clonality controls. TCRdb took this table from immuneACCESS and kept in-frame rearrangements with V and J called. Such tables lack part of the clones; where checked against another copy, unresolved V genes explain under half of the gap, and the rest is unexplained. V and J calls and clone size follow that table, whereas D and trimming were derived from the DNA. The sample records 330,000 or so clones, 67% of which are singletons. The ten largest clones take up roughly 6.3% of the sample.

CDR1 and CDR2, looked up from the germline V gene, are MNHNS and SASEGT. The CDR3 goes from the cysteine to the phenylalanine over 16 residues. Only the CDR3 part of the read is kept: 48 bases, read in frame from the first base. Cut back by 2 bases and 1 base, the V and J ends lie 13 bases apart. The sequenced sample was PBMCs, obtained after 36 months of ibrutinib treatment. This receptor was identified in a human donor with chronic lymphocytic leukemia. The chain links TRBV6-1 with TRBJ2-3, with TRBD1 as a weak D call on 6 bases. In nucleotides, the sequence is TGTGCCAGCAGTGAATCCAGGGGTTTTGGCACAGATACGCAGTATTTT. This sequence encodes CASSESRGFGTDTQYF.